The T cell receptor (beta chain) described here comes from a study of Graves' ophthalmopathy and Graves' hyperthyroidism. Study findings and constraints: Ophthalmopathy could be told apart from stable hyperthyroidism by a 13-signature model (about 90% sensitivity, 80% to 84% specificity).

As concerns this clonotype: Its specificity is not known.

The sequenced template was RNA, covering the TCR beta CDR3 region. Amplification began with first-round RT-PCR using HTBI primers, then second-round multiplex PCR was performed. Using its own MiXCR run on the multiplex PCR reads, TCRdb lists one record per CDR3 protein. Of hundreds of thousands of distinct CDR3 sequences in the sample, about a fifth were seen once. V was clipped by 5 bases and J by 14 bases, with 10 bases between them. The CDR3 has 11 residues. Moderately to severely active ophthalmopathy under 3 months, CAS at least 3, NOSPECS at least 4. Sequenced sample: peripheral blood. The rearrangement joins TRBV12-3 or TRBV12-4 to TRBJ1-6, with D possibly matching TRBD1 (6 bases). This receptor was obtained from a woman aged 50 to 60 with Graves' ophthalmopathy. CDR3 residues: CASSTGDTLHF. The CDR3 region has the DNA TGTGCCAGCAGTACGGGGGACACCCTCCACTTT.